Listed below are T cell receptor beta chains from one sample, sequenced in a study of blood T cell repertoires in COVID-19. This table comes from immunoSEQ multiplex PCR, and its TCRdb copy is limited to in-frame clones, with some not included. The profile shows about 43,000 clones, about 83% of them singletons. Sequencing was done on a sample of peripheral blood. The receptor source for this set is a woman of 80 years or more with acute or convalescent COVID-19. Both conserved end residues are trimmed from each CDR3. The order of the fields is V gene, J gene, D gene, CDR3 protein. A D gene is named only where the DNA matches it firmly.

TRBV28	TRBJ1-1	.	ASRPDPGSTEAF
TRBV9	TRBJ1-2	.	ASSVEAIPNYGYT
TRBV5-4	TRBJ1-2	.	ASSPPGTTEFYGYT
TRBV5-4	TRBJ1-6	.	ASSLGVSPLSSYNSPLH
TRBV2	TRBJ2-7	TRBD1	ASTGATGVNEQY
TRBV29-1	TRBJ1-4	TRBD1	SVLPRDRGEKLF
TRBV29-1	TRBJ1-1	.	SVEGMTGSPTEAF
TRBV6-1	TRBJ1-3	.	ASSEAGALSGNTIY
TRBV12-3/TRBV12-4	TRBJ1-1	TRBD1	ASRFGTGKAF
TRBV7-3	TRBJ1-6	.	ASSLPHRVDNSPLH
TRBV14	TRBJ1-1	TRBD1	ASSSRTGGFTEAF
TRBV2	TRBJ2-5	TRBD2	ASSERLSGGGETQY
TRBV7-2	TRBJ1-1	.	ASSLGRGGEAF
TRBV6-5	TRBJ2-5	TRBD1	ASSYSHGTGAETQY
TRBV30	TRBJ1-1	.	AWSEDSNTEAF
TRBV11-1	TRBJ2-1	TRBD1	ASSRTGGYNEQF
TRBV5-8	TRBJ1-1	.	ASISRVRVGFPEAF
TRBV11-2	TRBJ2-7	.	ASSLGSVVYEQY